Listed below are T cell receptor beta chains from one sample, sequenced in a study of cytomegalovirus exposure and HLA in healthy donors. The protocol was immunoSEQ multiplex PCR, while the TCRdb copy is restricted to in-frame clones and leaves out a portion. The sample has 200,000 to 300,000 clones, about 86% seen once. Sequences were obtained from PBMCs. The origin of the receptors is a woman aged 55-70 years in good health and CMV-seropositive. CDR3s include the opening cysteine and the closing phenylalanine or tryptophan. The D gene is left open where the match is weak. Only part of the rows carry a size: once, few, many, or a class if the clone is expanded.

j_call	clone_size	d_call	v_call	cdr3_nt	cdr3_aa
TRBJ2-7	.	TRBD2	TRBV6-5	TGTGCCAGCAGTACCCCCGGGACTAGCGGCTACGAGCAGTACTTC	CASSTPGTSGYEQYF
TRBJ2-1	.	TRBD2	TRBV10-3	TGTGCCATCAAGAGTAGCGGGAGGACCGACAATGAGCAGTTCTTC	CAIKSSGRTDNEQFF
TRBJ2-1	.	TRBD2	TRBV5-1	TGCGCCAGCAGCCAAGGACTAGCGGCCTACAATGAGCAGTTCTTC	CASSQGLAAYNEQFF
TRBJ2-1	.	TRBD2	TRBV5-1	TGCGCCAGCAGCCAGACTAGCGGGAAAGGGCAGTTCTTC	CASSQTSGKGQFF
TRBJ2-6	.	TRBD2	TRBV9	TGTGCCAGCAGCAGATCCGGGACTAGTTCTTTTGGGGCCAACGTCCTGACTTTC	CASSRSGTSSFGANVLTF
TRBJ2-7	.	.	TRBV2	TGTGCCAGCAGTGAAGGAGGAGGGGCTACCTACGAGCAGTACTTC	CASSEGGGATYEQYF
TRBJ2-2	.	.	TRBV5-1	TGCGCCAGCAGCTGGCCAGGGCCCACCGGGGAGCTGTTTTTT	CASSWPGPTGELFF
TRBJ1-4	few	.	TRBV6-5	TGTGCCAGCAGTTGGACAGACCGCAATGAAAAACTGTTTTTT	CASSWTDRNEKLFF
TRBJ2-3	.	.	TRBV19	TGTGCCAGTAATTCAGGGCCCCCCACAGATACGCAGTATTTT	CASNSGPPTDTQYF
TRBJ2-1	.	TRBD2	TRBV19	TGTGCCAGTAGGCAAACCGGGACTAGCGGTTACAATGAGCAGTTCTTC	CASRQTGTSGYNEQFF
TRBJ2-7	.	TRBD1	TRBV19	TGTGCCTCCGCCCCTAACCGGGACAGGGTAGCCGAGCAGTACTTC	CASAPNRDRVAEQYF